One and the same sample provided the 25 T cell receptor beta chains below, sequenced in a study of shared clonotypes between healthy human individuals. Here immunoSEQ multiplex PCR was the method, and the copy in TCRdb shows in-frame clones only, minus some. Of more than 2,000,000 clones listed, more than 85% are singletons. Sequenced: naive CD4+ T cells from PBMCs. Subset specified: CD45RA+ positively selected. The source is a man younger than 30 in good health. Some clones in this sample may be carry-over from other donors' samples.

This clone showed up just once. The gene calls are TRBV5-1 and TRBJ1-1; weak D call: TRBD1 (5 bases). Trimming removed 4 bases from V and 4 bases from J, with 11 bases in between. Germline V lookup: CDR1 SGHRS, CDR2 YFSETQ. The CDR3 loop spans 13 amino acids. The CDR3 nucleotides are TGCGCCAGCAGCGTGACAGTTGGCACTGAAGCTTTCTTT. Protein sequence: CASSVTVGTEAFF.

The V and J genes are TRBV5-1 and TRBJ2-5, with 8 positions matching TRBD1. Looked up from germline, CDR1 is SGHRS and CDR2 is YFSETQ. The V gene end was trimmed by 6 bases and the J gene end by 4 bases; junction bases not matched to a gene: 11. This CDR3 spans 15 amino acids. CDR3 amino acids: CASTTDRVRGETQYF. The DNA for the CDR3 is TGCGCCAGCACCACGGACAGGGTGAGGGGAGAGACCCAGTACTTC.

V and J are TRBV9 and TRBJ1-5; D call uncertain. CDR3 length: 15 residues. The germline V gene encodes CDR1 SGDLS and CDR2 YYNGEE. Between the trimmed V and J ends, which lost 0 bases and 4 bases, there was a span of 11 bases. CDR3 loop: CASSVGGRRNQPQHF. DNA of the CDR3: TGTGCCAGCAGCGTAGGCGGCAGAAGAAATCAGCCCCAGCATTTT.

The chain is built from TRBV5-1 and TRBJ2-2; 7 bases map to TRBD1. The CDR3 length is 16 residues. Per germline, CDR1 SGHRS and CDR2 YFSETQ. Trimming removed 4 bases from V and 6 bases from J; junction bases left unmatched: 12. Written as DNA, the CDR3 is TGCGCCAGCAGCCCAAGGACAGGCACCCTCCCCGGGGAGCTGTTTTTT. It translates to CASSPRTGTLPGELFF.

The rearrangement uses TRBV28 and TRBJ1-1, with D possibly matching TRBD1 (6 bases). Germline CDR1 and CDR2: MDHEN and SYDVKM. Deletions cut 5 bases from V and 6 bases from J, with 19 bases between. The CDR3 extends over 15 amino acids. The CDR3 spells CASSLPGARRPEAFF. The CDR3 DNA sequence: TGTGCCAGCAGTCTCCCGGGGGCCCGGCGGCCTGAAGCTTTCTTT.

This clone is a singleton in its sample. The same CDR3 is also encoded by other DNA sequences in this sample. The V and J genes are TRBV7-9 and TRBJ1-1, with 7 bases identical to TRBD1. This CDR3 has 15 amino acids. Germline CDR1 SEHNR, CDR2 FQNEAQ (reference sequence). V was clipped by 5 bases and J by 1 base; unmatched bases: 7. CDR3 nucleotide sequence: TGTGCCAGCAGCCCCCGTAGACAGGGGAACACTGAAGCTTTCTTT. It yields the protein CASSPRRQGNTEAFF.

Note on this clone: Other DNA sequences in the sample encode the same CDR3. The rearrangement uses TRBV5-1 and TRBJ2-3; 11 nucleotides line up with TRBD2. The V segment lost 4 bases and the J segment 3 bases; nucleotides outside the gene matches: 7. CDR1 and CDR2 (germline): SGHRS, YFSETQ. CDR3 length: 16 residues. CDR3 sequence reads: CASSPLTSGSTDTQYF. Written as DNA, the CDR3 is TGCGCCAGCAGCCCCTTAACTAGCGGGAGTACAGATACGCAGTATTTT.

This clone was counted once. The chain combines TRBV30 with TRBJ2-5, with TRBD1 as a possible D gene (5 bases). Germline V gene sequence: CDR1 GTSNPN, CDR2 SVGIG (reference sequence). The length of the CDR3 is 13 residues. V was pared by 1 base and J by 4 bases, with 10 bases between. CDR3 bases: TGTGCCTGGAGTGGGACACTCCCAGAGACCCAGTACTTC. Amino acids: CAWSGTLPETQYF. The full variable domain, rest sourced from reference TRBV30 and TRBJ2-5, is SQTIHQWPATLVQPVGSPLSLECTVEGTSNPNLYWYRQAAGRGLQLLFYSVGIGQISSEVPQNLSASRPQDRQFILSSKKLLLSDSGFYLCAWSGTLPETQYFGPGTRLLVL.

CDR3 sequence: CASSENGSGFEKLFF. Here the CDR3 DNA reads TGTGCCAGCAGTGAAAACGGGTCAGGGTTCGAAAAACTGTTTTTT. The chain has TRBV6-1 and TRBJ1-4; possibly TRBD1 for D (5 bases). V was clipped by 2 bases and J by 8 bases, with 15 bases between them. The CDR3 runs to 15 residues. CDR1 is MNHNS, CDR2 SASEGT, per germline.

This CDR3 is CASSQSGRNNQPQHF. The CDR3 DNA reads as TGCGCCAGCAGCCAAAGCGGACGGAACAATCAGCCCCAGCATTTT. The chain carries TRBV4-1 and TRBJ1-5; D remains ambiguous. The ends were cut back, 2 bases at V and 3 bases at J, with 11 bases in the middle. The CDR3 consists of 15 residues. Germline CDR1 reads MGHRA; CDR2 reads YSYEKL.

J is TRBJ1-3 and V is TRBV5-1; unclear D gene. CDR1 and CDR2 from the germline V gene are SGHRS and YFSETQ. Trimming removed 3 bases at V and 0 bases at J, with 16 bases between. The CDR3 covers 17 residues. CDR3: CASSSHPSVGSGNTIYF. The DNA of the CDR3 is TGCGCCAGCAGCTCCCACCCGTCCGTTGGCTCTGGAAACACCATATATTTT.

This chain links TRBV20-1 with TRBJ2-7; D not certain. This CDR3 has 11 residues. Looked up from germline, CDR1 is DFQATT and CDR2 is SNEGSKA (reference sequence). V lost 3 bases to trimming and J lost 3 bases, with 6 bases between them. The CDR3 loop is CSASTLYEQYF. The DNA of the CDR3 is TGCAGTGCTAGCACACTCTACGAGCAGTACTTC.

V usage is TRBV7-2 and J usage is TRBJ2-2, with D tentatively TRBD1 or TRBD2 (5 bases each). CDR1 is SGHTA, CDR2 FQGNSA, per germline. The CDR3 runs to 16 residues. V lost 5 bases to trimming and J lost 0 bases, with 13 bases between them. As DNA, the CDR3 is TGTGCCAGCAGCCAGGCCGGGACGGCGAACACCGGGGAGCTGTTTTTT. Its translation: CASSQAGTANTGELFF.

The chain carries TRBV19 and TRBJ2-2, with a possible D match to TRBD2 (6 bases). The CDR3 extends over 13 amino acids. CDR1 and CDR2 (germline): LNHDA, SQIVND (reference sequence). This CDR3 reads CATGRTNTGELFF. The CDR3 DNA sequence: TGTGCAACGGGGAGGACGAACACCGGGGAGCTGTTTTTT.

This chain uses TRBV19 with TRBJ2-3; 12 nucleotides align to TRBD2. The germline CDR1 and CDR2 sequences are LNHDA and SQIVND (reference sequence). The CDR3 spans 21 residues. Trimming at V came to 4 bases and at J to 1 base, leaving 18 bases not matched to a gene. The DNA for the CDR3 is TGTGCCAGTAGTAGCCCACCCGGACAGACCCTAGCGGGAGGGGGCACAGATACGCAGTATTTT. It specifies CASSSPPGQTLAGGGTDTQYF.

This chain links TRBV27 with TRBJ2-2; 14 bases fit TRBD2. The CDR3 spans 16 residues. Germline V gene lookup returns CDR1 MNHEY and CDR2 SMNVEV (reference sequence). V was clipped by 5 bases and J by 5 bases; unmatched bases: 4. The CDR3 loop is CASSRLAGGGTGELFF. CDR3 in DNA: TGTGCCAGCAGTCGACTAGCGGGAGGGGGTACCGGGGAGCTGTTTTTT.

This clone showed up just once. J is TRBJ2-3 and V is TRBV27, with 9 bases fitting TRBD2. The CDR3 extends over 14 amino acids. Germline loops: CDR1 MNHEY, CDR2 SMNVEV (reference sequence). The V gene end was trimmed by 8 bases and the J gene end by 5 bases; junction bases not matched to a gene: 8. The CDR3 DNA reads as TGTGCCAGCGGCTTAGCGGGAGCGGAAGATACGCAGTATTTT. This encodes CASGLAGAEDTQYF.

This clone has just a few counts. This CDR3 reads CASSHRPAGPPYEQYF. CDR3 nucleotides: TGTGCCAGCAGTCACCGCCCCGCGGGACCTCCCTACGAGCAGTACTTC. J is TRBJ2-7 and V is TRBV27; possible D gene TRBD2, 6 bases. CDR3 length: 16 residues. Germline V gives CDR1 MNHEY, CDR2 SMNVEV (reference sequence). Trimming removed 5 bases at V and 2 bases at J, with 19 bases between.

The chain recombines TRBV5-6 with TRBJ2-3; possible D gene TRBD2, 5 bases. The V gene's germline CDR1 is SGHDT and CDR2 YYEEEE. The V end lost 6 bases, the J end lost 5 bases, and 16 bases lay between the germline ends. This CDR3 region has 14 residues. CDR3 DNA: TGTGCCAGCACCCGCCCCGGTGGAGGAGATACGCAGTATTTT. Its protein is CASTRPGGGDTQYF.

The gene calls are TRBV5-1 and TRBJ2-3; D unresolved. Germline V gene sequence: CDR1 SGHRS, CDR2 YFSETQ. The CDR3 consists of 14 residues. The V and J ends lost 4 bases and 2 bases respectively, with 11 bases between them. The CDR3 protein is CASSTGIYTDTQYF. The CDR3 region has the DNA TGCGCCAGCAGCACCGGCATTTACACAGATACGCAGTATTTT. Using reference TRBV5-1 and TRBJ2-3 for the parts outside the CDR3, the full variable domain is KAGVTQTPRYLIKTRGQQVTLSCSPISGHRSVSWYQQTPGQGLQFLFEYFSETQRNKGNFPGRFSGRQFSNSRSEMNVSTLELGDSALYLCASSTGIYTDTQYFGPGTRLTVL.

This sequence joins TRBV27 and TRBJ1-1, with TRBD1 as a possible D gene (6 bases). Trimming removed 5 bases at V and 4 bases at J, with 17 bases between. The germline V gene encodes CDR1 MNHEY and CDR2 SMNVEV (reference sequence). The CDR3 has 15 residues. The CDR3 DNA reads TGTGCCAGCAGTCCCCGGACAGTTCTGGGCACTGAAGCTTTCTTT. Its translation is CASSPRTVLGTEAFF.

On this clone: Other DNA sequences in this sample translate to the same CDR3. V usage is TRBV6-5 and J usage is TRBJ1-2; tentatively, D is TRBD1 (6 bases). Per germline, CDR1 MNHEY and CDR2 SVGAGI. This CDR3 contains 13 residues. The V end was cut by 6 bases, the J end by 2 bases, with 10 bases between. The CDR3 sequence: CASSPDRNYGYTF. The CDR3 DNA follows: TGTGCCAGCAGCCCAGACAGGAACTATGGCTACACCTTC.

Written as DNA, the CDR3 is TGTGCCAGCAGTTTGGCGACAGGGGAAGAATGGTCGAACTACGAGCAGTACTTC. This codes for CASSLATGEEWSNYEQYF. The V gene is TRBV28, the J gene TRBJ2-7; 8 bases agree with TRBD1. The V and J ends lost 3 bases and 3 bases, in that order; junction bases with no gene match: 16. The CDR3 is made up of 18 amino acids. Germline CDR1 MDHEN, CDR2 SYDVKM.

The chain has TRBV5-1 and TRBJ2-6, with 7 bases fitting TRBD1. CDR1 is SGHRS and CDR2 is YFSETQ in the germline V gene. V dropped 4 bases and J dropped 3; count of bases not matched to a gene: 4. The CDR3 runs to 15 residues. The CDR3 DNA reads as TGCGCCAGCAGCCAAGACAGGGTTGGGGCCAACGTCCTGACTTTC. It codes for CASSQDRVGANVLTF.

The rearrangement joins TRBV28 to TRBJ1-1; D may be TRBD1 (5 bases). Looked up from germline, CDR1 is MDHEN and CDR2 is SYDVKM. The CDR3 consists of 12 residues. The V gene lost 9 bases and the J gene lost 1 base, with 9 bases spanning the gap. CDR3 sequence: CASQGSNTEAFF. The DNA of the CDR3 is TGTGCCAGTCAGGGTTCGAACACTGAAGCTTTCTTT.